Sequencing of this T cell receptor (beta chain) was carried out in a study of CD8 T cells in Susac syndrome. With random hexamers, reverse transcription was performed on roughly 0.5 to 1 ug of RNA. The CDR3 of TCR beta was amplified by immunoSEQ multiplex PCR across 54 Vbeta and 13 Jbeta. Via MiXCR, TCRdb re-called the immunoSEQ multiplex PCR reads, giving one row per CDR3 protein. The top ten hold about 0.29% of the sample, which has some 96,000 distinct CDR3 sequences, roughly 94% seen once. The CDR3 has 15 residues. CDR1 is SGHRS and CDR2 is YFSETQ in the germline V gene. V was cut by 6 bases and J by 2 bases, with 17 bases left in between.

The sequenced material came from CD4+ T cells from PBMCs. The sequence derives from a human donor with Susac syndrome. The chain links TRBV5-1 to TRBJ2-5, with D possibly TRBD2 on 5 matching bases. This chain's CDR3 is CASNGDPFTQETQYF. DNA of the CDR3: TGCGCCAGCAACGGGGATCCGTTTACTCAAGAGACCCAGTACTTC.